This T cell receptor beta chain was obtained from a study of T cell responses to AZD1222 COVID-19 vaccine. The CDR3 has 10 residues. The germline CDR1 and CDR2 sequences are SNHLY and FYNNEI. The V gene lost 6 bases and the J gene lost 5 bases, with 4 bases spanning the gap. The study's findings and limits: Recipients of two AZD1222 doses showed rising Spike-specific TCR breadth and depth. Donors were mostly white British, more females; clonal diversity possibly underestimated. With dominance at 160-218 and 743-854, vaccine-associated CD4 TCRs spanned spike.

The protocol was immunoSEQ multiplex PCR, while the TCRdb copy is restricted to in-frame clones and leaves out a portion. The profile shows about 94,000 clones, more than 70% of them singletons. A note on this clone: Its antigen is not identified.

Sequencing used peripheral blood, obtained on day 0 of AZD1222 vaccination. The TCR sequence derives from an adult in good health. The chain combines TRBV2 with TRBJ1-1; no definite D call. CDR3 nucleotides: TGTGCCAGCAGAGGGACTGAAGCTTTCTTT. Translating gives CASRGTEAFF.